The 20 T cell receptor beta chains reported below all come from one sample, sequenced in a study of T cell responses to AZD1222 COVID-19 vaccine. Some clones are missing from TCRdb's copy, which holds only in-frame ones; the method was immunoSEQ multiplex PCR. This sample has about 130,000 clones, with around 90% found just once. The input for sequencing was peripheral blood, taken on day 0 of MenACWY control vaccination. These receptors were obtained from an adult in good health.

The chain couples TRBV24-1 to TRBJ2-3; D is undetermined. The CDR3 length is 13 residues. Deletions cut 0 bases from V and 7 bases from J, with 7 bases between. Per the germline V gene, CDR1 is KGHDR and CDR2 is SFDVKD. CDR3 bases: TGTGCCACCAGTGATTTGACCCTTCATACGCAGTATTTT. Its translation is CATSDLTLHTQYF.

The sample holds a few counts of this clone. This chain links TRBV6-4 with TRBJ2-4, with 11 nucleotides matching TRBD2. V dropped 5 bases and J dropped 6; count of bases not matched to a gene: 3. The CDR3 totals 14 residues. Germline values: CDR1 MRHNA, CDR2 SNTAGT. CDR3 nucleotides: TGTGCCAGCAGTTCCGGGACTAGCGGAAACATTCAGTACTTC. It encodes CASSSGTSGNIQYF.

The chain recombines TRBV13 with TRBJ2-7; TRBD2 is a possible D gene (6 bases). The CDR3 consists of 16 residues. CDR1 and CDR2 from the germline V gene are PRHDT and FYEKMQ (reference sequence). Trimming left V 5 bases short and J 6 bases short, with 23 bases between. CDR3 residues: CASSRLVTNSLSEQYF. In DNA, the CDR3 is TGTGCCAGCAGCAGACTAGTAACCAATTCCCTCTCCGAGCAGTACTTC.

This chain joins TRBV18 and TRBJ2-3; D is undetermined. This CDR3 has 14 amino acids. V was pared by 4 bases and J by 0 bases, with 8 bases between. The germline V gene encodes CDR1 KGHSH and CDR2 LQKENI. CDR3 sequence reads: CASSQGRSTDTQYF. Written as DNA, the CDR3 is TGTGCCAGCTCACAGGGTAGAAGCACAGATACGCAGTATTTT.

This clone is classed as medium-sized. The CDR3 DNA reads TGTGCCAGCTCACGATATCGGACTAGCGGGGGGGCCGCGGGAACGCAGTATTTT. Residues: CASSRYRTSGGAAGTQYF. The gene calls are TRBV18 and TRBJ2-3, with 15 bases aligning to TRBD2. V shed 4 bases and J 9 bases; nucleotides not matched to a gene: 14. Germline V CDR1 and CDR2: KGHSH, LQKENI. The CDR3 covers 18 residues.

The V gene is TRBV30, the J gene TRBJ1-3; D may be TRBD1 (5 bases). Germline values: CDR1 GTSNPN, CDR2 SVGIG (reference sequence). This CDR3 has 14 amino acids. V lost 3 bases and J 0 bases, leaving 9 bases between the germline ends. In nucleotides, the CDR3 is TGTGCCTGGAGCGGGGCCCTCTCTGGAAACACCATATATTTT. It specifies CAWSGALSGNTIYF.

The chain employs TRBV7-3 and TRBJ2-4; 8 nucleotides align to TRBD2. This CDR3 contains 15 residues. Germline-derived CDR1 and CDR2 are SGHTA and FQGTGA. The V and J ends lost 5 bases and 6 bases, in that order; junction bases with no gene match: 9. The CDR3 reads CASSQTGGPGNIQYF. The CDR3 DNA sequence: TGTGCCAGCAGCCAGACGGGAGGGCCGGGAAACATTCAGTACTTC.

This clone was observed a single time. V and J are TRBV5-1 and TRBJ2-7; D may be TRBD1 (6 bases). In germline, CDR1 is SGHRS, CDR2 YFSETQ. Trimming took off 5 bases at V and 0 bases at J, with 21 bases between the two ends. The CDR3 has 17 residues. The DNA for the CDR3 is TGCGCCAGCAGTCTGGGGGCGCTGCAGCGCAGCTCCTACGAGCAGTACTTC. Its translation: CASSLGALQRSSYEQYF. Full variable domain (remainder filled in from reference TRBV5-1 and TRBJ2-7): KAGVTQTPRYLIKTRGQQVTLSCSPISGHRSVSWYQQTPGQGLQFLFEYFSETQRNKGNFPGRFSGRQFSNSRSEMNVSTLELGDSALYLCASSLGALQRSSYEQYFGPGTRLTVT.

The chain's CDR3 is CASRQGASYEQYF. The CDR3 region has the DNA TGTGCCAGCAGACAGGGGGCTAGCTACGAGCAGTACTTC. This chain joins TRBV6-6 and TRBJ2-7; 9 bases line up with TRBD1. Germline V gives CDR1 MNHNY, CDR2 SVGAGI (reference sequence). The CDR3 totals 13 residues. J lost 3 bases, V lost 6 bases, and 3 bases had no gene match.

This chain links TRBV24-1 with TRBJ2-5; D not resolved. Per the germline V gene, CDR1 is KGHDR and CDR2 is SFDVKD. The CDR3 spans 14 residues. Trimming pared 6 bases from V and 5 bases from J, leaving 15 bases between. The CDR3 loop is CATSPSSFSETQYF. The CDR3 DNA follows: TGTGCCACCAGTCCCAGCTCCTTCAGCGAGACCCAGTACTTC.

This clone appeared a single time. The rearrangement uses TRBV2 and TRBJ2-5, with a weak D call TRBD2 (7 bases). Per the germline V gene, CDR1 is SNHLY and CDR2 is FYNNEI. The CDR3 has 14 amino acids. V lost 9 bases and J 2 bases, leaving 16 bases between the germline ends. This CDR3 reads CASHSGRGQETQYF. CDR3 sequence (DNA): TGTGCCAGTCATTCGGGGAGGGGGCAAGAGACCCAGTACTTC.

This rearrangement joins TRBV5-4 to TRBJ2-1, with 8 bases aligning to TRBD1. The CDR3 runs 15 residues. V lost 4 bases, J lost 3 bases, and 6 bases stayed unmatched. Germline CDR1 is SGHNT and CDR2 is YYREEE (reference sequence). In DNA form, the CDR3 reads TGTGCCAGCAGCCCCGGGACAGGTAGCTACAATGAGCAGTTCTTC. Its protein is CASSPGTGSYNEQFF. Drawing the rest from reference TRBV5-4 and TRBJ2-1, the complete variable domain is ETGVTQSPTHLIKTRGQQVTLRCSSQSGHNTVSWYQQALGQGPQFIFQYYREEENGRGNFPPRFSGLQFPNYSSELNVNALELDDSALYLCASSPGTGSYNEQFFGPGTRLTVL.

Concerning this clone: Additional DNA sequences in this sample encode the identical CDR3. V is TRBV5-1 and J is TRBJ2-5; D is perhaps TRBD1 or TRBD2 (5 bases each). Germline V gene sequence: CDR1 SGHRS, CDR2 YFSETQ. CDR3 size: 13 residues. With 0 bases removed from V and 5 bases from J, the gap between germline ends came to 8 bases. The CDR3 DNA reads as TGCGCCAGCAGCTTGGGGGGCGGGGAGACCCAGTACTTC. Residues: CASSLGGGETQYF.

This chain links TRBV5-1 with TRBJ2-5; TRBD2 matches 7 bases. CDR3 length: 14 residues. V was pared by 4 bases and J by 5 bases, with 8 bases of the junction left unmatched. Germline values: CDR1 SGHRS, CDR2 YFSETQ. The CDR3 spells CASSMVASGETQYF. CDR3 DNA sequence: TGCGCCAGCAGCATGGTGGCTAGCGGTGAGACCCAGTACTTC.

The chain links TRBV21-1 to TRBJ2-7. TRBV21-1 is an annotated pseudogene. The CDR3 is 15 amino acids. The CDR3 protein is CASTLNGHTRYEQYF. The CDR3 DNA follows: TGTGCCAGCACCCTAAACGGGCACACCCGCTACGAGCAGTACTTC.

This clone has a handful of counts. This rearrangement joins TRBV9 to TRBJ1-1; possible D gene TRBD1, 5 bases. Trimming cost V 4 bases and J 6 bases, with 13 bases left between them. The CDR3 is 13 residues long. Germline CDR1 SGDLS, CDR2 YYNGEE. Written as DNA, the CDR3 is TGTGCCAGCAGCACAACTGCGGGGGCTGAAGCTTTCTTT. This translates into CASSTTAGAEAFF.

The rearrangement links TRBV29-1 to TRBJ1-1; D remains unclear. Looked up from germline, CDR1 is SQVTM and CDR2 is ANQGSEA. This CDR3 contains 13 residues. The V end was cut by 4 bases, the J end by 3 bases, with 12 bases between. This CDR3 reads CSVVEGSDTEAFF. DNA of the CDR3: TGCAGCGTTGTCGAGGGTAGCGACACTGAAGCTTTCTTT.

The CDR3 DNA reads TGTGCCAGCAGCCGGGACAGGGTGAATTCAGATACGCAGTATTTT. It specifies CASSRDRVNSDTQYF. The rearrangement uses TRBV27 and TRBJ2-3; 9 bases match TRBD1. From germline, CDR1 is MNHEY and CDR2 SMNVEV (reference sequence). With 6 bases clipped from V and 4 bases from J, the junction kept 8 bases outside the gene matches. This CDR3 is built from 15 residues.

CDR3 region: CASSSVGTAVKKTQYF. CDR3 DNA: TGTGCCAGCAGTTCAGTTGGGACCGCCGTGAAAAAGACCCAGTACTTC. This chain connects TRBV28 to TRBJ2-5, with D perhaps being TRBD1 or TRBD2 (5 bases each). V dropped 4 bases and J dropped 6 bases, with 21 bases sitting between them. The V gene's germline CDR1 is MDHEN and CDR2 SYDVKM. This CDR3 contains 16 residues. The whole variable domain, remainder taken from reference TRBV28 and TRBJ2-5, is DVKVTQSSRYLVKRTGEKVFLECVQDMDHENMFWYRQDPGLGLRLIYFSYDVKMKEKGDIPEGYSVSREKKERFSLILESASTNQTSMYLCASSSVGTAVKKTQYFGPGTRLLVL.

The chain uses TRBV12-3 or TRBV12-4 and TRBJ2-7, with 9 bases aligning to TRBD1. The trim removed 3 bases at V and 7 bases at J, leaving 4 bases unmatched. The CDR3 spans 13 residues. The chain's CDR3 is CASSFGTGREQYF. CDR3 nucleotide sequence: TGTGCCAGCAGTTTCGGGACAGGGCGGGAGCAGTACTTC.